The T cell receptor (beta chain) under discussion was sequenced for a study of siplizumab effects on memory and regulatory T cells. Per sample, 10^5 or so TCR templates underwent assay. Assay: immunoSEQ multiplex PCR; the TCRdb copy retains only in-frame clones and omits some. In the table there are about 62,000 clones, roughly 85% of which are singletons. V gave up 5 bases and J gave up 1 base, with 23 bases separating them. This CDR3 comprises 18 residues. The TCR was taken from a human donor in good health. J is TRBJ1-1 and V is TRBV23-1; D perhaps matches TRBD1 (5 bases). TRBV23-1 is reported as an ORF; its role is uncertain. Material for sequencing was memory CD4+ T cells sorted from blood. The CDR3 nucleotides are TGCGCCAGCAGTACCTCTGGCCCGAATCCTAGGGGGAACACTGAAGCTTTCTTT. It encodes CASSTSGPNPRGNTEAFF.